This T cell receptor beta chain derives from a study of blood T cell repertoires in COVID-19. Study-wide context: The United States, Italy and Spain provided the acute and convalescent COVID-19 samples. Nucleic acid was either cDNA or gDNA, and it came from T cells, B-cell-depleted T cells, or PBMCs.

The CDR3 contains 14 residues. Germline V gene sequence: CDR1 SGHAT, CDR2 FQNNGV. Trimming removed 5 bases at V and 0 bases at J, with 10 bases between. In the original workflow: Estimates of nucleated cell counts were drawn from the amplification of reference gene primers. The method was immunoSEQ multiplex PCR; TCRdb's version includes in-frame clones alone and lacks a portion of them. D and trimming come from the DNA, and the V and J calls and clone size come from that table. The table lists about 140,000 clones, over 60% of them singletons, with about an eighth in the top ten. This clonotype was sampled from a man older than 75 with acute or convalescent COVID-19. Sequenced material: peripheral blood. The J gene is TRBJ1-1, the V gene TRBV11-2, with unresolved D. The CDR3 here is CASSTQEMNTEAFF. CDR3 bases: TGTGCCAGCAGCACCCAGGAAATGAACACTGAAGCTTTCTTT.